The 4 T cell receptor beta chains below come from one sample, sequenced in a study of OX40 agonist ivuxolimab in advanced cancers. The protocol was immunoSEQ multiplex PCR, while the TCRdb copy is restricted to in-frame clones and leaves out a portion. This sample has roughly 65,000 clones, with roughly 89% found just once. The sample consisted of CD4+ or CD8+ T cells sorted from blood, taken in a trial of the OX40 agonist ivuxolimab. The receptors were sampled from an adult with an advanced solid tumor such as melanoma, head and neck, liver or kidney cancer.

This chain joins TRBV14 and TRBJ1-1; TRBD1 aligns across 9 bases. The germline gives CDR1 SGHDN, CDR2 FVKESK. Trimming removed 4 bases from V and 4 bases from J; junction bases left unmatched: 13. This CDR3 region has 17 residues. CDR3 in DNA: TGTGCCAGCAGCCTGCTGGCTGGACGGACAGGGGCCACTGAAGCTTTCTTT. Its translation: CASSLLAGRTGATEAFF.

This chain connects TRBV2 to TRBJ2-3; D call uncertain. This CDR3 is built from 17 residues. The germline V and J ends were trimmed by 4 bases and 4 bases, with 21 bases remaining between them. The germline V gene encodes CDR1 SNHLY and CDR2 FYNNEI. The CDR3 sequence is CASSVMSLVGLADTQYF. The CDR3 coding sequence is TGTGCCAGCAGTGTTATGAGTCTCGTAGGGTTGGCAGATACGCAGTATTTT.

V usage is TRBV11-3 and J usage is TRBJ2-5; 7 nucleotides agree with TRBD1. CDR1 and CDR2 (germline): SGHNT, YENEEA. J gave up 5 bases and V 0 bases, and 9 bases lay outside the gene matches. The CDR3 has 16 amino acids. The CDR3 protein is CASSLDRQGSGETQYF. For the CDR3, the DNA is TGTGCCAGCAGCTTAGACCGACAGGGATCAGGGGAGACCCAGTACTTC.

Only a few counts were recorded for this clone. The chain carries TRBV18 and TRBJ2-7, with 7 positions matching TRBD2. The CDR3 totals 16 residues. Germline assignment: CDR1 KGHSH and CDR2 LQKENI. Trimming removed 0 bases from V and 5 bases from J; junction bases left unmatched: 10. The CDR3 protein is CASSPPRGGSVHEQYF. The CDR3 DNA reads as TGTGCCAGCTCACCACCGAGGGGCGGGAGTGTCCACGAGCAGTACTTC.